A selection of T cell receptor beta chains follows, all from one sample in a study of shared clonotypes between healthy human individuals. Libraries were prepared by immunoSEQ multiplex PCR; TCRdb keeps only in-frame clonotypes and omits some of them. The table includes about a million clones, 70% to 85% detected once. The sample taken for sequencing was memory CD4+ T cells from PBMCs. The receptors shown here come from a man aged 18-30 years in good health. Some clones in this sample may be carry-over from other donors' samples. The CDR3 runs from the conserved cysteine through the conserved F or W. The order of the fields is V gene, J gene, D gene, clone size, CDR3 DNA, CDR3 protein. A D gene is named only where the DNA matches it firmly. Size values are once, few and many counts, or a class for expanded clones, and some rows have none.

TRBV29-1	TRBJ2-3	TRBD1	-	TGCAGCGTGTCAGGGGGCTTTCTAGATACGCAGTATTTT	CSVSGGFLDTQYF
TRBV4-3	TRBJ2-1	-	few	TGCGCCAGCAGCCAAGAGGGAGAGGCCTACAATGAGCAGTTCTTC	CASSQEGEAYNEQFF
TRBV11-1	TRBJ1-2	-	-	TGTGCCAGCAGCCCGGGCCAGGGTAAGAACTATGGCTACACCTTC	CASSPGQGKNYGYTF
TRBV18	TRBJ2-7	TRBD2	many	TGTGCCAGCTCACCATACAAGGGACTAGCTTCCTACGAGCAGTACTTC	CASSPYKGLASYEQYF
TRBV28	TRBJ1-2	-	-	TGTGCCAGCAGCTCCGGGACGGTGCTCTATGGCTACACCTTC	CASSSGTVLYGYTF
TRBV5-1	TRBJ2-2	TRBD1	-	TGCGCCAGCAGCTCGGGACAGGGCACCGGGGAGCTGTTTTTT	CASSSGQGTGELFF
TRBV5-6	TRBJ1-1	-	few	TGTGCCAGCAGCTTGGGTCCGGGAACTGAAGCTTTCTTT	CASSLGPGTEAFF
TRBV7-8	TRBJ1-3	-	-	TGTGCCAGCAGCTTAGGGGGGCCTGGAAACACCATATATTTT	CASSLGGPGNTIYF
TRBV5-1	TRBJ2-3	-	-	TGCGCCAGCAGCACCCTCGGGGATACGCAGTATTTT	CASSTLGDTQYF
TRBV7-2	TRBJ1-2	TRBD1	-	TGTGCCAGCAGCTTAGAGACAGGGGATTACTATGGCTACACCTTC	CASSLETGDYYGYTF
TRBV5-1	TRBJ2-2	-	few	TGCGCCAGCAGCTTTGGCGACATCACCGGGGAGCTGTTTTTT	CASSFGDITGELFF
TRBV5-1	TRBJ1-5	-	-	TGCGCCAGCAGCTTGGTCGCGGGGGGAATTGGCAATCAGCCCCAGCATTTT	CASSLVAGGIGNQPQHF
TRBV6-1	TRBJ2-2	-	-	TGTGCCAGCAGTGGTAACCCCGGGGCGCGGAACACCGGGGAGCTGTTTTTT	CASSGNPGARNTGELFF
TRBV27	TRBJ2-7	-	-	TGTGCCAGCAGTTTAGGGGAGGGGGCCTACGAGCAGTACTTC	CASSLGEGAYEQYF
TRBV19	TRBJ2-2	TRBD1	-	TGTGCCAGTAGGACTCAGGGGGCCGGGGAGCTGTTTTTT	CASRTQGAGELFF
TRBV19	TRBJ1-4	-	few	TGTGCCAGTACTAGGGACCTATCAACTAATGAAAAACTGTTTTTT	CASTRDLSTNEKLFF
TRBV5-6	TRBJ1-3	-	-	TGTGCCAGCAGCTTGCTGGGGGCGCAAGGAAACACCATATATTTT	CASSLLGAQGNTIYF
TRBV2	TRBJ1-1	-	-	TGTGCCAGCAGAACGTATACCGGGACAGAAGCTTTCTTT	CASRTYTGTEAFF
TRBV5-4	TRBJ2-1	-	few	TGTGCCAGCAGCTTGGTCCAAAATGACTACAATGAGCAGTTCTTC	CASSLVQNDYNEQFF
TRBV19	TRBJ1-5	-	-	TGTGCCAGTAGTATAGTGCGGGGAACTTATAGCAATCAGCCCCAGCATTTT	CASSIVRGTYSNQPQHF
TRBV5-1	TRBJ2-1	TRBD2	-	TGCGCCAGCAGCTTTGCACTAGCGGGAGAGGAGCAGTTCTTC	CASSFALAGEEQFF
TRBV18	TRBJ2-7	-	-	TGTGCCAGCTCACCGACGGGACGCCTGGTCAGCCACGAGCAGTACTTC	CASSPTGRLVSHEQYF
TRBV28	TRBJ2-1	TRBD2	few	TGTGCCAGCAGCACGGGAGGGGAAGGGAGTGATGAGCAGTTCTTC	CASSTGGEGSDEQFF
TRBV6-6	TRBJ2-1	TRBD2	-	TGTGCCAGCAGACCACCTAGCGGGCGGTTCAATGAGCAGTTCTTC	CASRPPSGRFNEQFF
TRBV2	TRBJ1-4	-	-	TGTGCCAGCAGTGAAGGGGGGGCTAATGAAAAACTGTTTTTT	CASSEGGANEKLFF
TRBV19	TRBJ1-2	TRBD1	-	TGTGCCAGTAGTTTACGACAGGGGAAGGTGCATGGCTACACCTTC	CASSLRQGKVHGYTF
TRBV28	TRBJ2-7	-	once	TGTGCCAGCAGTAAGACGCTCGAGCAGTACTTC	CASSKTLEQYF